Sequencing of this TCR beta chain was carried out in a study of OX40 agonist ivuxolimab in advanced cancers. Study as a whole: Partial responses were achieved by three patients, of whom one had hepatocellular carcinoma and two had cutaneous melanoma.

Assay used: immunoSEQ multiplex PCR; TCRdb lists only in-frame clones, some missing. There are some 100,000 clones in the sample; about nine tenths occur only once, and roughly 2.1% lies in the top ten. V was shortened by 1 base and J by 8 bases, with 18 bases between the two germline ends. Germline CDR1 reads SEHNR; CDR2 reads FQNEAQ (reference sequence). CDR3 length: 16 residues. Findings and limits, study-wide: Averaging showed that CD8+ T cells had more expanded clones than CD4+ did.

For this clone: Its antigen is unidentified.

This sample comprised CD4+ or CD8+ T cells sorted from blood, obtained in a trial of the OX40 agonist ivuxolimab. The sequence was obtained from an adult with an advanced solid tumor such as melanoma, head and neck, liver or kidney cancer. The chain recombines TRBV7-9 with TRBJ2-1; tentatively, D is TRBD2 (7 bases). The chain's CDR3 is CASSLGARGAVDEQFF. The CDR3 nucleotides are TGTGCCAGCAGCTTAGGTGCTCGGGGGGCTGTGGATGAGCAGTTCTTC.